One T cell receptor (beta chain) is described in this entry. Once RNA had been extracted, it was reverse transcribed into cDNA to act as the sequencing template. The protocol was immunoSEQ multiplex PCR, while the TCRdb copy is restricted to in-frame clones and leaves out a portion. Found here are about 200,000 clones, about three fifths of them singletons; the top ten hold more than 5.5%. Noted treatment: oral pan-JAK inhibitor, 5-10 mg twice daily. Peripheral blood samples and lesional scalp punch biopsies were obtained from alopecia areata patients. These data come from a study of CD8+ T cells in alopecia areata. Material: CD4+ T cells sorted from blood, obtained at week 24, from a patient treated with tofacitinib. This receptor was taken from a human donor with alopecia areata.

The CDR3 region has the DNA TGTGCCAGCACCCCGCGCCCAGCGGGGTACTACGAGCAGTACTTC. The encoded protein is CASTPRPAGYYEQYF. J is TRBJ2-7 and V is TRBV6-1; 7 nucleotides agree with TRBD2. This CDR3 has 15 amino acids. The V segment lost 7 bases and the J segment 3 bases; nucleotides outside the gene matches: 12. Germline assignment: CDR1 MNHNS and CDR2 SASEGT.